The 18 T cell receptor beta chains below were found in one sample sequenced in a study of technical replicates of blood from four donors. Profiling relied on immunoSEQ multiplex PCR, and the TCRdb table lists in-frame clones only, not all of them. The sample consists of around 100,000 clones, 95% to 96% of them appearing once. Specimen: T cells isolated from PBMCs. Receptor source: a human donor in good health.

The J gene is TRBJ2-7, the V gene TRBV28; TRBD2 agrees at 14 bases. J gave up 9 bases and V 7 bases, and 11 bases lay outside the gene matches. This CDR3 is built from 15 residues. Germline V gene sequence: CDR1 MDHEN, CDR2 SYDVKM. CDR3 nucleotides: TGTGCCAGCACTTCCCCGGGACTAGCGGGAGTCAGGCAGTACTTC. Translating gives CASTSPGLAGVRQYF.

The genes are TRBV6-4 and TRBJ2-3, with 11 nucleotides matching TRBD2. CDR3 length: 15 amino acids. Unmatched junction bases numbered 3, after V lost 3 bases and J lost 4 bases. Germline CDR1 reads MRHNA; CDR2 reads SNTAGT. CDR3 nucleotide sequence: TGTGCCAGCAGTGATAGCGGGGGGGCCGCAGATACGCAGTATTTT. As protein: CASSDSGGAADTQYF.

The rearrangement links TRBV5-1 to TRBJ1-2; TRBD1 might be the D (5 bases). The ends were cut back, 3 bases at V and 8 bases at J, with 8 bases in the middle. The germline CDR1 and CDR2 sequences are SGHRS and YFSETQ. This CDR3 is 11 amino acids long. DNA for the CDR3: TGCGCCAGCAGCTCCCCAGGGGGCTACACCTTC. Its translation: CASSSPGGYTF.

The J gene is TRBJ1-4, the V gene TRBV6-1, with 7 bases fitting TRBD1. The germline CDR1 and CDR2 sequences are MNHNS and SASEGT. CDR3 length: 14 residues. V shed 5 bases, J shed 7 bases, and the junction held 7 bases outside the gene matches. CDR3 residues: CASSSTGAGEKLFF. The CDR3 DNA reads TGTGCCAGCAGTTCAACAGGGGCTGGTGAAAAACTGTTTTTT.

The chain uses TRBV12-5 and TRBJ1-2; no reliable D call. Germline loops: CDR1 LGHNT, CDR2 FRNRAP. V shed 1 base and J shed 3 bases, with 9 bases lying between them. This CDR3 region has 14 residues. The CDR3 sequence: CASGLADLHYGYTF. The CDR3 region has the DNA TGTGCTAGTGGTTTGGCCGATCTACACTATGGCTACACCTTC.

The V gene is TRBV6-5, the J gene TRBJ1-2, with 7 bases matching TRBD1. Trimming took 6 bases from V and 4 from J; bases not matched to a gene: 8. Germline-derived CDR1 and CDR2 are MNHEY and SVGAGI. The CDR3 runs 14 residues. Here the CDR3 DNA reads TGTGCCAGCAGCCCTGGGACAGCCAGCTATGGCTACACCTTC. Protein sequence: CASSPGTASYGYTF.

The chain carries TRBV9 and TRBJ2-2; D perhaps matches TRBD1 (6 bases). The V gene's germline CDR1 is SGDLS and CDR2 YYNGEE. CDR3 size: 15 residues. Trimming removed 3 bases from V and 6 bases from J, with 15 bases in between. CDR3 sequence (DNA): TGTGCCAGCAGCGCACCGGGACATGTTCCCGGGGAGCTGTTTTTT. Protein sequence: CASSAPGHVPGELFF. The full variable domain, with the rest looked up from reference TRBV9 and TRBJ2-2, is DSGVTQTPKHLITATGQRVTLRCSPRSGDLSVYWYQQSLDQGLQFLIQYYNGEERAKGNILERFSAQQFPDLHSELNLSSLELGDSALYFCASSAPGHVPGELFFGEGSRLTVL.

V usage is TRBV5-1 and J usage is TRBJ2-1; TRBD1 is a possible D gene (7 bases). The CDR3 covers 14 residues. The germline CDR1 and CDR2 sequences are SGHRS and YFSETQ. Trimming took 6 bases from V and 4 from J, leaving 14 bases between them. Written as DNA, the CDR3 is TGCGCCAGCACTCAGGGGGGTCTTTACAATGAGCAGTTCTTC. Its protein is CASTQGGLYNEQFF.

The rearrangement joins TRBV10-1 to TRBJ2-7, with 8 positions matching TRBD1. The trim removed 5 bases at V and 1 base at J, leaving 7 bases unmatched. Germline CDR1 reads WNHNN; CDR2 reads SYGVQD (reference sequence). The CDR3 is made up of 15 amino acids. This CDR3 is CASSRGQGFSYEQYF. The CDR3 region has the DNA TGCGCCAGCAGTAGAGGACAGGGTTTTTCCTACGAGCAGTACTTC.

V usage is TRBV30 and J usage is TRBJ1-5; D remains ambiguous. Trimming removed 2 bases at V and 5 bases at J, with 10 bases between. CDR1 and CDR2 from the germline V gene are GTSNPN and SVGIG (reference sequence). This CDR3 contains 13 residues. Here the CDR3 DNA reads TGTGCCTGGAGTCTTGCGTTGTATCAGCCCCAGCATTTT. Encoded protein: CAWSLALYQPQHF.

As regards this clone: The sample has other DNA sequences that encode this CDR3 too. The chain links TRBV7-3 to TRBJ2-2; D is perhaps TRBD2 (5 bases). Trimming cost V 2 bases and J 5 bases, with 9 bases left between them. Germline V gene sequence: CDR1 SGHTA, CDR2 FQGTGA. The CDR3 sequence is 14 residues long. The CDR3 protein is CASSLERFTGELFF. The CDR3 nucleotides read TGTGCCAGCAGCTTAGAGCGGTTTACCGGGGAGCTGTTTTTT.

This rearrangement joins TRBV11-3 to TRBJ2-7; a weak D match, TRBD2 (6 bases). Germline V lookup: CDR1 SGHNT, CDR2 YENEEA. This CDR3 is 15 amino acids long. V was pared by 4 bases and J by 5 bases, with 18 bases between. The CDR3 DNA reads TGTGCCAGCAGCTCTGCGGCGGAGGGTATCGACGAGCAGTACTTC. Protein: CASSSAAEGIDEQYF.

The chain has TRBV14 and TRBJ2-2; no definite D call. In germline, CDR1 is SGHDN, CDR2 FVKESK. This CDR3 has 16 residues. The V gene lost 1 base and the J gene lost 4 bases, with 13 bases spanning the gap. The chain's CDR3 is CASSQAPYIGTGELFF. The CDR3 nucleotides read TGTGCCAGCAGCCAAGCCCCTTATATCGGCACCGGGGAGCTGTTTTTT.

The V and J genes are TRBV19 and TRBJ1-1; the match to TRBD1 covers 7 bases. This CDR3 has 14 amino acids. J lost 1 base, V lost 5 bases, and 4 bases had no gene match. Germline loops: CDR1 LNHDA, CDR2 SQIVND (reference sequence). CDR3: CASSRTGTNTEAFF. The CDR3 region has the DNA TGTGCCAGTAGTCGGACAGGCACGAACACTGAAGCTTTCTTT.

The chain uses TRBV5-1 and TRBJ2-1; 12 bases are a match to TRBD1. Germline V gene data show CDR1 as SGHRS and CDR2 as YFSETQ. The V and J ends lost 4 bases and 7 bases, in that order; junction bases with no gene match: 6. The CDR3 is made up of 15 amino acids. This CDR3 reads CASSLGQGAGNEQFF. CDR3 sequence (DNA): TGCGCCAGCAGCCTGGGACAGGGGGCTGGAAATGAGCAGTTCTTC.

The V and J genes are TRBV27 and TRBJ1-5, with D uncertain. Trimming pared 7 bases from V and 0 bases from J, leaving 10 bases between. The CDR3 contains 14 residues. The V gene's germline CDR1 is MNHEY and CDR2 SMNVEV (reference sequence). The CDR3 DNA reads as TGTGCCAGCAAACAGTCATATAGCAATCAGCCCCAGCATTTT. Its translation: CASKQSYSNQPQHF.

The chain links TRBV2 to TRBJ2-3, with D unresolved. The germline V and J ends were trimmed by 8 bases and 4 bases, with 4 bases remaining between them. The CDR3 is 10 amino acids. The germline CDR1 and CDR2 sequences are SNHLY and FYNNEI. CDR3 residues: CASGPDTQYF. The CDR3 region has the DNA TGTGCCAGCGGGCCAGATACGCAGTATTTT.

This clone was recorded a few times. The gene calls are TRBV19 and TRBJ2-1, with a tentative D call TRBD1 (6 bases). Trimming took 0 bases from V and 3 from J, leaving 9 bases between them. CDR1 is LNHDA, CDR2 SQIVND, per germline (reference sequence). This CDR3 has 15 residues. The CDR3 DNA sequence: TGTGCCAGTAGTATAGATCGAGGGGGCTACAATGAGCAGTTCTTC. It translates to CASSIDRGGYNEQFF.